Sequencing of this TCR beta chain was carried out in a study of cytomegalovirus exposure and HLA in healthy donors. PCR was performed using 60 Vbeta and 13 Jbeta primers. Produced via immunoSEQ multiplex PCR; TCRdb's table is partial and in-frame only. This table holds over 75,000 clones, 82% found once. This clone has a handful of counts. Sequencing was performed on PBMCs. The TCR comes from a young man in good health and CMV-seropositive.

CDR3 in amino acids: CASSLVERVQYEQYF. CDR3 coding DNA: TGTGCCAGCAGCTTAGTAGAGAGGGTACAATACGAGCAGTACTTC. This chain connects TRBV7-9 to TRBJ2-7; weak D call: TRBD2 (5 bases). This CDR3 region has 15 residues. V lost 1 base, J lost 4 bases, and 14 bases lay in between. Germline CDR1 reads SEHNR; CDR2 reads FQNEAQ (reference sequence).